This paragraph covers one TCR beta chain sequence. The data belong to a study of blood T cell repertoires in COVID-19. Overall study: Some COVID-19 samples were acute and others convalescent; all came from the United States, Italy and Spain. Sample material is recorded as cDNA or gDNA derived from T cells, B-cell-depleted T cells, or PBMCs.

Between the trimmed V and J ends, which lost 0 bases and 2 bases, there was a span of 9 bases. The CDR3 length is 15 residues. Germline-derived CDR1 and CDR2 are SGHNT and YYREEE (reference sequence). Produced via immunoSEQ multiplex PCR; TCRdb's table is partial and in-frame only. The sample has roughly 160,000 clones; approximately 91% are singletons. This TCR derives from a man aged 18 to 30 with acute or convalescent COVID-19. Sequenced input: peripheral blood. This rearrangement joins TRBV5-4 to TRBJ2-4, with a possible D match to TRBD2 (5 bases). The CDR3 is CASSLDRGTKNIQYF. The CDR3 DNA reads as TGTGCCAGCAGCTTGGACCGGGGAACCAAAAACATTCAGTACTTC. Looking up the rest from reference TRBV5-4 and TRBJ2-4 gives the full variable domain: ETGVTQSPTHLIKTRGQQVTLRCSSQSGHNTVSWYQQALGQGPQFIFQYYREEENGRGNFPPRFSGLQFPNYSSELNVNALELDDSALYLCASSLDRGTKNIQYFGAGTRLSVL.